This T cell receptor beta chain stems from a study of control samples from healthy donors and cancer patients. The data were produced by immunoSEQ multiplex PCR, yet TCRdb's version contains in-frame clones alone and is incomplete. This table has tens of thousands of clones, 91% appearing once. The CDR3 contains 15 residues. Per the germline V gene, CDR1 is KGHDR and CDR2 is SFDVKD. Trimming removed 0 bases from V and 7 bases from J, with 12 bases in between. This clone appeared a few times. This chain connects TRBV24-1 to TRBJ1-3; D remains unclear. The sequence was collected from a man younger than 40 in good health. Specimen: blood. CDR3 in amino acids: CATSDLMAGGNTIYF. The CDR3 nucleotides are TGTGCCACCAGTGATTTGATGGCAGGTGGGAACACCATATATTTT.